This TCR beta chain was captured by sequencing in a study of blood T cell repertoires in COVID-19. Study overall: Samples taken during acute and convalescent COVID-19 were collected in the United States, Italy and Spain. The analysed material was cDNA or gDNA that came from T cells, B-cell-depleted T cells, or PBMCs.

Germline assignment: CDR1 LGHDT and CDR2 YNNKEL (reference sequence). The ends were cut back, 4 bases at V and 6 bases at J, with 13 bases in the middle. The CDR3 has 14 amino acids. Source study methods: Amplified reference gene primers provided the basis for estimating nucleated cell counts. Some clones are missing from TCRdb's copy, which holds only in-frame ones; the method was immunoSEQ multiplex PCR. V and J calls plus clone size are reproduced from that table; the DNA served to infer D and trimming. The repertoire includes approximately 27,000 clones, over 80% of them detected once, and 65% to 80% sits in the top ten.

The source of this sequence is a man in his sixties or seventies with acute or convalescent COVID-19. The chain recombines TRBV3-1 (or the pseudogene TRBV3-2) with TRBJ2-1, with TRBD1 as a possible D gene (5 bases). The sample comprised peripheral blood. The CDR3 coding sequence is TGTGCCAGCAGCCGACAGCGAAGGGGCAATGAGCAGTTCTTC. As protein: CASSRQRRGNEQFF.